This TCR beta chain was sequenced in a study of shared clonotypes between healthy human individuals (dated by TCRdb to about 2020). Regarding the research as a whole: A few men and two women, aged 18 to 49 years, made up the cohort. For each donor, three plates each were used for CD4 naive and CD4 memory, two plates were used for CD8 naive, and one plate was used for CD8 memory. The study deeply sequenced blood TCR repertoires of roughly five healthy adults to estimate repertoire size and the extent of clonotype sharing between individuals. Libraries were prepared and TCR repertoires were sequenced by different laboratories using diverse techniques, in order to increase sequencing depth and limit assay-specific biases. Per donor, leukapheresis produced somewhere between about 0.9 and 10 billion PBMCs. The study at large found these results: Sampling was restricted to blood, and TCR repertoires in tissues likely differ from the TCR repertoires found in blood. Around 5.4% of naive CD4, 3.5% of naive CD8, roughly 2.4% of memory CD4, and 0.4% of memory CD8 clonotypes were shared across several donors. Because the study included a small number of donors, the genetic and exposure-history diversity represented was limited. Estimated clonotype richness was generally larger for naive than for memory subsets. Compared with non-shared clonotypes, the clonotypes found in all four sorted-subset donors had higher generation probabilities. Incomplete sequencing was indicated by rarefaction of sorted-subset datasets, despite the large sequencing depth. Pairwise subsampling led to the expectation that sequencing depth would affect the degree of clonotype sharing among donors.

As concerns this clone: Its antigen is still unknown. Base qualities are not provided; no much larger clone lies one nucleotide away.

CDR1 and CDR2 are read off the germline V gene as SGHRS and YFSETQ. The CDR3 spans 15 residues, from the cysteine through the phenylalanine. The DNA shown is the 45-base CDR3, in frame from base 1. Germline trimming amounts to 0 bases on V and 6 bases on J, with 7 as the count of junction bases outside the gene matches. Healthy HIV-negative adults with no recently reported acute infections or vaccinations were included as donors. All donors were Caucasian adults living in Nashville, Tennessee, USA. CD4+ T cells were enriched by magnetic negative selection; naive cells were then positively selected on CD45RA, and the negative fraction formed the memory subset. Blood was collected by leukapheresis, and PBMCs were isolated by Ficoll-Histopaque density gradient centrifugation and then cryopreserved in liquid nitrogen vapor phase. Analytical flow cytometry was used to check the purity and quantity of each magnetically sorted T cell population. Each sorted fraction had its genomic DNA isolated and then quantified by UV absorbance on a Nanodrop 2000c.

TCR CDR3 regions were amplified from genomic DNA by multiplex PCR using the deep immunoSEQ assay. Extracted genomic DNA from each cell subset was spread evenly across all wells of several immunoSEQ 96-well plates, with each plate serving as a replicate. Each replicate PCR for sorted subsets received about 200 ng genomic DNA, equal to about 30,000 T cell genomes. The purified libraries were quantified using a Qubit 3.0 fluorometer, sized with a Bioanalyzer 2100, and then quantified again using the KAPA Library Quantification kit. Each immunoSEQ 96-well plate was sequenced on its own single-read 150-cycle Illumina NextSeq 550 flow cell. The authors' pipeline ran thus. Because the immunoSEQ output held only junctional sequences and lacked quality scores, the filtering could not match the filtering applied to full-length reads. Sequences were annotated with PyIR, a Python wrapper for IgBLAST v1.9, and V/J genes and CDR3 were assigned using IMGT germline references. Any read was removed if the V/J assignment was weak (E-value above 1e-6), the CDR3 was missing, or the read contained stop codons, out-of-frame junctions, or ambiguous translated residues. V3J clonotypes were defined as sequences sharing an identical inferred V gene, J gene, and CDR3 amino acid sequence. To compute the percentage overlap between repertoires, the number of shared unique clonotypes was divided by the size of the smaller repertoire. Richness of each repertoire was evaluated using RTK rarefaction, the Chao1 estimator, and Recon v2.1 estimates of unobserved clonotypes. OLGA was used to compute generation probabilities for all TCRbeta clonotypes that the gDNA method yielded from a handful of donors. This is the immuneACCESS table as TCRdb keeps it, with only in-frame sequences that have V and J called. A part of the clones is gone; compared with another copy, unresolved V genes explain less than half, and the rest is unexplained. V and J calls plus clone size are reproduced from that table; the DNA served to infer D and trimming. This sample lists over 1.5 million clones; 95% to 99% were detected once. Around 0.47% of the sample belongs to the ten largest clones.

Sequencing used naive CD4+ T cells sorted from blood. What the cell subset or site label conveys for this sample: CD45RA+ positively selected. The rearrangement combines TRBV5-1 with TRBJ2-7, and TRBD1 matches 9 of the central bases. This clonotype was sampled from a man aged 25-45 years in good health. The nucleotide sequence is given as TGCGCCAGCAGCTTGGGGGGACAGGGTTCTTTCGAGCAGTACTTC. This codes for CASSLGGQGSFEQYF.